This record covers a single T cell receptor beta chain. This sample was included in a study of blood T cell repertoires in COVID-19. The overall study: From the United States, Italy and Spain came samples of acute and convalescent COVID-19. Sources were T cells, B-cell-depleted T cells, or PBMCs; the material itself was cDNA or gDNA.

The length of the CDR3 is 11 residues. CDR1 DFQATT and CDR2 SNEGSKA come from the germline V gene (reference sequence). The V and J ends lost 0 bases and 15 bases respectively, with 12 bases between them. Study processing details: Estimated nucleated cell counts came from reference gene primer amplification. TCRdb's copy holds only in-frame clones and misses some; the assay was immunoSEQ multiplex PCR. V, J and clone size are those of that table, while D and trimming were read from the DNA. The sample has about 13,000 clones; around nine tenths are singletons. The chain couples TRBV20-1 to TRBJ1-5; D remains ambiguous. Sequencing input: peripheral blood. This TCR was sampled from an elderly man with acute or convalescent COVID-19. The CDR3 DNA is TGCAGTGCTAGAGAAGCGGGCCAGGCGCATTTT. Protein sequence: CSAREAGQAHF.